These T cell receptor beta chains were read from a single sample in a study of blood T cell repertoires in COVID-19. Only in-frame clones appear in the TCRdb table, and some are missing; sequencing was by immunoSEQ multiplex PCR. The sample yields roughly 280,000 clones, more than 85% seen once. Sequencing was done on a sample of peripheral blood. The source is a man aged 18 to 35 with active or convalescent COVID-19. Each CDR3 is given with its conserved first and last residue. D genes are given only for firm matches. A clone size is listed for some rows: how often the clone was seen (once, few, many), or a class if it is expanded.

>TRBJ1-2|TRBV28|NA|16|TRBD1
TGTGCCAGCAGGAAAGACAGGGGGCTAACCCGTTATGGCTACACCTTC
CASRKDRGLTRYGYTF
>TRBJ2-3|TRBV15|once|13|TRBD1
TGTGCCACCAGGGGGACAGGGGCAGATACGCAGTATTTT
CATRGTGADTQYF
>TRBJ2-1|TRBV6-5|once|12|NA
TGTGCCAGCAGTCCCACAGGCAATGAGCAGTTCTTC
CASSPTGNEQFF
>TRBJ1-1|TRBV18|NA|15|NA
TGTGCCAGCTCATTTAAGGGCAGGGGAGATACTGAAGCTTTCTTT
CASSFKGRGDTEAFF
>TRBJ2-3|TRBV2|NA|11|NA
TGTGCCAGCCTAGAGGCAGATACGCAGTATTTT
CASLEADTQYF
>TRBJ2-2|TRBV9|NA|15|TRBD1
TGTGCCAGCAGCGTAGGAGGGGGCGGCACCGGGGAGCTGTTTTTT
CASSVGGGGTGELFF
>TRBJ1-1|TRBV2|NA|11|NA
TGTGCCAGATTGACAGGTCGGGAAGCTTTCTTT
CARLTGREAFF
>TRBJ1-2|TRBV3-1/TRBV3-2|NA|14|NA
TGTGCCAGCAGCCAACGAAACCGCAGGGATGGCTACACCTTC
CASSQRNRRDGYTF
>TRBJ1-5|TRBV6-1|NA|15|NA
TGTGCCAGCAGTGAAGGGCAGGCAGGTTCCCAGCCCCAGCATTTT
CASSEGQAGSQPQHF
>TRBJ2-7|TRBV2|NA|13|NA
TGTGCCAGCAGCGCGGTACAGGGAAACGAGCAGTACTTC
CASSAVQGNEQYF
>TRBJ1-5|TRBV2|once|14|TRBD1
TGTGCCAGCAGTACCGGGACAGGGTATCAGCCCCAGCATTTT
CASSTGTGYQPQHF
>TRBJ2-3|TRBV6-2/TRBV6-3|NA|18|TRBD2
TGTGCCAGCAGTTACCACCGCGCTAGCGGGAGTCTCCCAGATACGCAGTATTTT
CASSYHRASGSLPDTQYF
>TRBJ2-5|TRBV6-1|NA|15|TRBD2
TGTGCCAGCAGTGAGATACAGCGGGGGGGGGAGACCCAGTACTTC
CASSEIQRGGETQYF
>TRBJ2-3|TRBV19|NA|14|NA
TGTGCCAGTAGTATAGGAGGCCCCACAGATACGCAGTATTTT
CASSIGGPTDTQYF
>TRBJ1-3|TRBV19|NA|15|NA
TGTGCCAGTAGTATAGCGGCGGGGGACGGAAACACCATATATTTT
CASSIAAGDGNTIYF
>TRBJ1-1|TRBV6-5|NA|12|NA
TGTGCCAGCAGGTCCGGGAAAACTGAAGCTTTCTTT
CASRSGKTEAFF
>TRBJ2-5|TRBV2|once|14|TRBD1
TGTGCCAGCAGTGATGGACAGGGCCAAGAGACCCAGTACTTC
CASSDGQGQETQYF
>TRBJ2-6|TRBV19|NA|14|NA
TGTGCCAGTAGTTTGGGGCTCGGGGCCAACGTCCTGACTTTC
CASSLGLGANVLTF
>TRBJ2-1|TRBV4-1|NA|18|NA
TGCGCCAGCAGCCAAGGATCGCTAGCGTCGAGCTCCTACAATGAGCAGTTCTTC
CASSQGSLASSSYNEQFF
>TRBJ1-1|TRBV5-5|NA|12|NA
TGTGCCAGCAGCTTGAAGACAGCTCAAGCTTTCTTT
CASSLKTAQAFF
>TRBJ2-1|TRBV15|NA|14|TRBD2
TGTGCCACCAGCAACGCGGGGGGCCGCAATGAGCAGTTCTTC
CATSNAGGRNEQFF
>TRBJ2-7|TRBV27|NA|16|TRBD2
TGTGCCAGCAGTTATGGTCTAGCGGGGGGTCCCGTTGAGCAGTACTTC
CASSYGLAGGPVEQYF
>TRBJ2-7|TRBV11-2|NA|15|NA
TGTGCCAGCAGCTTAGGGCAGGTGATAGCGTACGAGCAGTACTTC
CASSLGQVIAYEQYF
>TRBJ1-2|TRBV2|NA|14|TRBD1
TGTGCCAGCAGGGGACAGGGGGACTACTATGGCTACACCTTC
CASRGQGDYYGYTF
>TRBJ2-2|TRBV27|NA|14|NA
TGTGCCAGCAGTCTCGGGAGAAACACCGGGGAGCTGTTTTTT
CASSLGRNTGELFF
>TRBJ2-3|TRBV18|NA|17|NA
TGTGCCAGCTCACCCCCGGGACTCTCGACGGGAACAGATACGCAGTATTTT
CASSPPGLSTGTDTQYF
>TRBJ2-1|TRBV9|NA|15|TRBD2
TGTGCCAGCAGCGGCGGACTAGCGGAAAACAATGAGCAGTTCTTC
CASSGGLAENNEQFF
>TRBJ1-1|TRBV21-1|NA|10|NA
TGTGCCAGCTCGCAGGGCAGAGCTTTCTTT
CASSQGRAFF
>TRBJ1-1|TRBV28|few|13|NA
TGTGCCAGCAGAGCCCTGCTAGGATCTGAAGCTTTCTTT
CASRALLGSEAFF
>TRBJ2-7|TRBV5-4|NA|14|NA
TGTGCCAGCAGCTTGGCCGGGGGTTCCTACGAGCAGTACTTC
CASSLAGGSYEQYF
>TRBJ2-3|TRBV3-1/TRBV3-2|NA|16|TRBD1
TGTGCCAGCAGCGGATTGTCAGGGGGATTCGGGGATACGCAGTATTTT
CASSGLSGGFGDTQYF
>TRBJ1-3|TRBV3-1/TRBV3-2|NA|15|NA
TGTGCCAGCAGCCCCAGGGGCCCGGGGGGAAACACCATATATTTT
CASSPRGPGGNTIYF
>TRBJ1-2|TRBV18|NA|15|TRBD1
TGTGCCAGCTCACCACGGGACAGGGGGCACGATGGCTACACCTTC
CASSPRDRGHDGYTF
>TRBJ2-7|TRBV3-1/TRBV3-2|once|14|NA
TGTGCCAGCAGCCAAGCTCTACAGCCTGGCGAGCAGTACTTC
CASSQALQPGEQYF
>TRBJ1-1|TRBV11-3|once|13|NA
TGTGCCAGCAGCTTAGTCTCCGAGGCTGAAGCTTTCTTT
CASSLVSEAEAFF
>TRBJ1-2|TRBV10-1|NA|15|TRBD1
TGCGCCAATTCGACAGGGGGCAGGGGTGTGAATGGCTACACCTTC
CANSTGGRGVNGYTF
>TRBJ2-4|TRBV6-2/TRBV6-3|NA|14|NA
TGTGCCAGCAGTTACTCGGCGGGGAAAAACATTCAGTACTTC
CASSYSAGKNIQYF
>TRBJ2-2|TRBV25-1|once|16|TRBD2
TGTGCCAGCAGTGAAACTCAAGCGGGGCCCACCGGGGAGCTGTTTTTT
CASSETQAGPTGELFF
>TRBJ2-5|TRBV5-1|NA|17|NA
TGCGCCAGCAGCTTGGCCCCGAGGACGGGGAAACAAGAGACCCAGTACTTC
CASSLAPRTGKQETQYF
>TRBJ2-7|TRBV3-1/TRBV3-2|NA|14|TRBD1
TGTGCCAGCAGCCAGGGGACAGGAGCCTACGAGCAGTACTTC
CASSQGTGAYEQYF
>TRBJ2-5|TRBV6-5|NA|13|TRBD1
TGTGCCATCCGCCGAGACAGGGAAAAGACCCAGTACTTC
CAIRRDREKTQYF
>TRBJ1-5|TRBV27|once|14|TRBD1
TGTGCCAGCAGTGTCGGACAGGGCTATCAGCCCCAGCATTTT
CASSVGQGYQPQHF
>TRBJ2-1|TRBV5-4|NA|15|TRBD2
TGTGCCAGCAGCTTCCTAGCGGGGGGCAACAATGAGCAGTTCTTC
CASSFLAGGNNEQFF
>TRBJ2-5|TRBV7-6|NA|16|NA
TGTGCCAGCAGCTCAGAAAGGGGAAGGTCGCAAGAGACCCAGTACTTC
CASSSERGRSQETQYF
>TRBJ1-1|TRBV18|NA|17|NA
TGTGCCAGCTCACCACGACGGGACACACTAAGGAACACTGAAGCTTTCTTT
CASSPRRDTLRNTEAFF
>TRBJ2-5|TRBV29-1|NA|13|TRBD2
TGCAGCGTTGGGCTAGCGGGGGGTGTGACCCAGTACTTC
CSVGLAGGVTQYF
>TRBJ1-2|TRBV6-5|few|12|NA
TGTGCCAGCAGTCGGGGAATTTATGGCTACACCTTC
CASSRGIYGYTF
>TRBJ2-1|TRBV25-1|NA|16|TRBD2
TGTGCCAGCAGTGAGATAGGCCTAGCGGGAGACAATGAGCAGTTCTTC
CASSEIGLAGDNEQFF
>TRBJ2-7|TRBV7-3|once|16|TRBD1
TGTGCCAGCAGCTCACCCCCCGGGACAGGGCGTTACGAGCAGTACTTC
CASSSPPGTGRYEQYF
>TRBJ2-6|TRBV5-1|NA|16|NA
TGCGCCAGCAGCTTGTCCGGACAAAGAGGGGCCAACGTCCTGACTTTC
CASSLSGQRGANVLTF
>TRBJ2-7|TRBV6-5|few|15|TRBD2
TGTGCCAGCAGTCACGAGCGGGGGACCCCCTACGAGCAGTACTTC
CASSHERGTPYEQYF
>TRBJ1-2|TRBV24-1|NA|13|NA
TGTGCCACCAGTGGAGGACTACCCTATGGCTACACCTTC
CATSGGLPYGYTF
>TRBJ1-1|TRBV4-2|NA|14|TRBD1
TGTGCCAGCAGCCAAGATGCAGGGGGCACTGAAGCTTTCTTT
CASSQDAGGTEAFF
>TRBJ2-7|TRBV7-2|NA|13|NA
TGTGCCAGCAGCTTAGGGGCCTCCTACGAGCAGTACTTC
CASSLGASYEQYF
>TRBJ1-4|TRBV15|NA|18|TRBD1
TGTGCCACCAGCAGAGCCCCAGGGGGTTTCCAAACTAATGAAAAACTGTTTTTT
CATSRAPGGFQTNEKLFF
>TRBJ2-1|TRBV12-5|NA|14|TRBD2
TGTGCTAGCGGAGCCGGGACTAGCTACAATGAGCAGTTCTTC
CASGAGTSYNEQFF
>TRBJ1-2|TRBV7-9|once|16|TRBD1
TGTGCCAGCAGCTTCGGGAGTACAGGGGGGAACTATGGCTACACCTTC
CASSFGSTGGNYGYTF
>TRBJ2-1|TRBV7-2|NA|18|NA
TGTGCCAGCAGCCGCCCAGGGCGGGGCTTTAGCTCCTACAATGAGCAGTTCTTC
CASSRPGRGFSSYNEQFF
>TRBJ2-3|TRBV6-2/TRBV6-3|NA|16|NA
TGTGCCAGCAGTTATGGGGACTCTTCATGGACCCTTACGCAGTATTTT
CASSYGDSSWTLTQYF
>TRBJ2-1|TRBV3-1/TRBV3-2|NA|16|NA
TGTGCCAGCAGCCCCGCCACCGGGAGCTCCTACAATGAGCAGTTCTTC
CASSPATGSSYNEQFF